The T cell receptor beta chain under discussion was sequenced for a study of identical twins. General study findings and limits: In beta out-of-frame sequences, the excess sharing between twins was weaker. Cross-sectional statistics underpinned the conclusions; the same donors were not followed. The abundant beta clonotypes from cord blood had fewer insertions, and memory repertoires had none of this.

With V trimmed by 4 bases and J by 4 bases, 8 bases remained unmatched. The CDR3 extends over 17 amino acids. Germline CDR1 is MDHEN and CDR2 is SYDVKM. TCRdb called the 5' RACE reads again in MiXCR, with one record for every CDR3 protein. The sample has 300,000 to 350,000 distinct CDR3 sequences; roughly an eighth are singletons. About this clonotype itself: What it binds is unknown.

This sample also belongs to another study, concerning yellow fever vaccine responses in identical twins.

The sequenced sample was CD8+ T cells sorted from blood. This chain links TRBV28 with TRBJ2-1; 12 positions agree with TRBD2. This sequence originates from a woman under 30 in good health. The CDR3 protein is CASSSLKLAGGYNEQFF. CDR3 DNA: TGTGCCAGCAGTTCGCTGAAGCTAGCGGGGGGGTACAATGAGCAGTTCTTC. Full variable domain (remainder filled in from reference TRBV28 and TRBJ2-1): DVKVTQSSRYLVKRTGEKVFLECVQDMDHENMFWYRQDPGLGLRLIYFSYDVKMKEKGDIPEGYSVSREKKERFSLILESASTNQTSMYLCASSSLKLAGGYNEQFFGPGTRLTVL.